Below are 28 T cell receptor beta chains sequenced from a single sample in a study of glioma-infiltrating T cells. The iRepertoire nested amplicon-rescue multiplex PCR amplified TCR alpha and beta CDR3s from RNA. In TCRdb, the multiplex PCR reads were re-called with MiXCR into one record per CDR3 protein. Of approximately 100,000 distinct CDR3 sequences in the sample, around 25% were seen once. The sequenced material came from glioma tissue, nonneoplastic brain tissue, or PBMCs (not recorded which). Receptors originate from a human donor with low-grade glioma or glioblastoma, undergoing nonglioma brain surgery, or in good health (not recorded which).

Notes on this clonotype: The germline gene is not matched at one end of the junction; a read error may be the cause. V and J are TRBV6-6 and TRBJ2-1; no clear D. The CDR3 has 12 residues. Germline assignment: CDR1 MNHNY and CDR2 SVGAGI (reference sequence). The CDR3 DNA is TGTGCCACCAGGAACGGTACCAATAAGCAGTTCTTC. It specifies CATRNGTNKQFF.

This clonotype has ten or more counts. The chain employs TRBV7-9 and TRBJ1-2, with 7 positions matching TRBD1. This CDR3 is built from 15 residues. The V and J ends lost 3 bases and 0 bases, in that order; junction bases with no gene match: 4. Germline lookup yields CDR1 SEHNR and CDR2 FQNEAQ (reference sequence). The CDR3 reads CASSLTGPTNYGYTF. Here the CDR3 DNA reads TGTGCCAGCAGCTTGACAGGGCCCACTAACTATGGCTACACCTTC.

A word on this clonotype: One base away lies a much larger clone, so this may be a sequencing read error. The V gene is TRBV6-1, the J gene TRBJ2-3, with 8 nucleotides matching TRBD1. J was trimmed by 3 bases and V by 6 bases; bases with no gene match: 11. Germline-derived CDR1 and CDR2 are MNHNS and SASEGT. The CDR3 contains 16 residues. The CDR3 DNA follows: TGTGCCAGCAGAAATAACGGGACAGGAGTAACAGATACGCAGTATTTT. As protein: CASRNNGTGVTDTQYF.

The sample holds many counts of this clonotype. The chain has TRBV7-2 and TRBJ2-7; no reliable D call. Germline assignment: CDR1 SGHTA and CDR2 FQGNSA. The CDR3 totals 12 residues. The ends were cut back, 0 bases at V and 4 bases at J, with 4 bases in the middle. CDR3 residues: CASSLATYEQYF. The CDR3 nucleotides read TGTGCCAGCAGCTTAGCGACTTACGAGCAGTACTTC. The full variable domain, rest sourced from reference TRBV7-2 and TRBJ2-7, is GAGVSQSPSNKVTEKGKDVELRCDPISGHTALYWYRQSLGQGLEFLIYFQGNSAPDKSGLPSDRFSAERTGGSVSTLTIQRTQQEDSAVYLCASSLATYEQYFGPGTRLTVT.

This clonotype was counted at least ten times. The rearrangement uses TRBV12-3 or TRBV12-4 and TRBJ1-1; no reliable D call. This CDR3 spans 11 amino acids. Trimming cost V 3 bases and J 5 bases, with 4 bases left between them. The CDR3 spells CASSFGTEAFF. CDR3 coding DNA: TGTGCCAGCAGTTTCGGGACTGAAGCTTTCTTT.

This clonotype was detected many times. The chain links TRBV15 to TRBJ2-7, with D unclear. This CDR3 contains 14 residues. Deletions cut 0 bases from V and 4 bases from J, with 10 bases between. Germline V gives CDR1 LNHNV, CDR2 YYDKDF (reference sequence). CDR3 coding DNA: TGTGCCACCAGCAGAGAGGGGATTTGGTACGAGCAGTACTTC. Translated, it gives CATSREGIWYEQYF. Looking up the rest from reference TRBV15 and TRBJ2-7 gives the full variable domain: DAMVIQNPRYQVTQFGKPVTLSCSQTLNHNVMYWYQQKSSQAPKLLFHYYDKDFNNEADTPDNFQSRRPNTSFCFLDIRSPGLGDTAMYLCATSREGIWYEQYFGPGTRLTVT.

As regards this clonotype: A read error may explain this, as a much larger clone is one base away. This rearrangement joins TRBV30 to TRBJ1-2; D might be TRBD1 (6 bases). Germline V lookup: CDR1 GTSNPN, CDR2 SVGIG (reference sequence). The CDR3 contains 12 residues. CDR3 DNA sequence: TGTCCCTGGACGGACGCGGGGGCCGGCTACACCTTC. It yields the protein CPWTDAGAGYTF.

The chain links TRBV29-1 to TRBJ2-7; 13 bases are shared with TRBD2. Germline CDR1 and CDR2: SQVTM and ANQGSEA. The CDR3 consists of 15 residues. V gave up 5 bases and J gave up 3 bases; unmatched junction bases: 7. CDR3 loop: CSVLPTSGRHYEQYF. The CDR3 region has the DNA TGCAGCGTTCTCCCGACTAGCGGGAGGCACTACGAGCAGTACTTC.

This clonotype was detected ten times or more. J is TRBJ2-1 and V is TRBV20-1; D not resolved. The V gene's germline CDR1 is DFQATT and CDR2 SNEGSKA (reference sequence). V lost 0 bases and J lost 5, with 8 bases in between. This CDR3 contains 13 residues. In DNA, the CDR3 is TGCAGTGCTAGAGATCCGGTGAACAATGAGCAGTTCTTC. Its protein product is CSARDPVNNEQFF.

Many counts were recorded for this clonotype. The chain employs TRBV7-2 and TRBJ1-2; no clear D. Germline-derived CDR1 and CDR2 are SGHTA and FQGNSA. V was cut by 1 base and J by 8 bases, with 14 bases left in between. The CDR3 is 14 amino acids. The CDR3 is CASSLVGSTEGYTF. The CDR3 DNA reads TGTGCCAGCAGCTTAGTAGGGTCCACGGAGGGCTACACCTTC.

The CDR3 here is CASSLGGAIYEQYF. Written as DNA, the CDR3 is TGTGCCAGCAGCTTAGGGGGGGCGATTTACGAGCAGTACTTC. The V call is TRBV7-9, the J call TRBJ2-7, with D perhaps TRBD1 or TRBD2 (6 bases each). CDR3 length equals 14 residues. V lost 1 base and J 4 bases, leaving 11 bases between the germline ends. Germline values: CDR1 SEHNR, CDR2 FQNEAQ (reference sequence).

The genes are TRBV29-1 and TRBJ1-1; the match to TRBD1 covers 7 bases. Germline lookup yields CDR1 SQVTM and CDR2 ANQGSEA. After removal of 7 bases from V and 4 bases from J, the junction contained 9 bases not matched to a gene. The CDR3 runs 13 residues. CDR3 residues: CSADTGAGTEAFF. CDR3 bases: TGCAGCGCCGATACAGGGGCTGGCACTGAAGCTTTCTTT.

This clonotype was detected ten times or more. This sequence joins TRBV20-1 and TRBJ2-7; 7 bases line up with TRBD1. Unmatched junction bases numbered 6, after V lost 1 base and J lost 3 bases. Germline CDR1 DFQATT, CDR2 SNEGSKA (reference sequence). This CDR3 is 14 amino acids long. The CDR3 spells CSARGTGRRYEQYF. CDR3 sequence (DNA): TGCAGTGCTAGAGGGACAGGCCGGCGCTACGAGCAGTACTTC.

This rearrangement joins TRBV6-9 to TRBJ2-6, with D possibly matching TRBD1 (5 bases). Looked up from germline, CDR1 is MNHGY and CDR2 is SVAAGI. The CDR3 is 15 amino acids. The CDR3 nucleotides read TGTGATAGCAGTTCAAGGGGCTCTGGGGCCAACGTCCTGACTTTC. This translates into CDSSSRGSGANVLTF.

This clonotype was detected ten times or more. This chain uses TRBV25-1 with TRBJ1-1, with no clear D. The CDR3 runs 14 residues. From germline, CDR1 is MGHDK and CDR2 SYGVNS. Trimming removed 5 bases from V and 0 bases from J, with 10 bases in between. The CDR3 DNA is TGTGCCAGCAGTTACACATCCATGAACACTGAAGCTTTCTTT. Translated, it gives CASSYTSMNTEAFF.

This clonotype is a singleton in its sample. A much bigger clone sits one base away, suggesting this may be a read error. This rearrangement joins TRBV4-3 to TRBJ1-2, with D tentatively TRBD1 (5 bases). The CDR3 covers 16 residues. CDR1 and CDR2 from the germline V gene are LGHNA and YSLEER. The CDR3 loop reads CASGQDVGRTNYGYTF. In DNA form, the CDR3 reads TGCGCCAGCGGCCAAGATGTGGGACGGACTAACTATGGCTACACCTTC.

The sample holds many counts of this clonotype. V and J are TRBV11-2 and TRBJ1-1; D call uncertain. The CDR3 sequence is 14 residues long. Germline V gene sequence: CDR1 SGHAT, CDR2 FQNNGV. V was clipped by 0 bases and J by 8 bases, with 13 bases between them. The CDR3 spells CASSLDRHSAEAFF. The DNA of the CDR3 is TGTGCCAGCAGCTTAGATCGACACTCGGCCGAAGCTTTCTTT.

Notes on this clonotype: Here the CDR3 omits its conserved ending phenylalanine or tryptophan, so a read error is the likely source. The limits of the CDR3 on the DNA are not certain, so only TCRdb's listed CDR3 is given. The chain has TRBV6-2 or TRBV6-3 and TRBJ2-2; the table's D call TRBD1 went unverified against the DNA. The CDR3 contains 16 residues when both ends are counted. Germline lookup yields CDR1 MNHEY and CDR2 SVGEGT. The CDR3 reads CASSQRQGANTGELFS.

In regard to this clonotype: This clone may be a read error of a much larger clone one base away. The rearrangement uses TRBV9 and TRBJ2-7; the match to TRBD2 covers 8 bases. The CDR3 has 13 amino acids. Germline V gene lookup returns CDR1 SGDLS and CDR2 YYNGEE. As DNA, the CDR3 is TGTACCAGCAGCGTAGCGGGGCTGGGAGAGCAGTACTTC. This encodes CTSSVAGLGEQYF.

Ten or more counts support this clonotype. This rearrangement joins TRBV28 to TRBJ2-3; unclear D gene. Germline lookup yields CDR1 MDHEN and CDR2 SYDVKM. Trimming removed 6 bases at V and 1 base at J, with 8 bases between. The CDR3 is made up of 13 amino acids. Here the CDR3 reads CASSMPGTDTQYF. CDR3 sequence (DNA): TGTGCCAGCAGCATGCCTGGCACAGATACGCAGTATTTT.

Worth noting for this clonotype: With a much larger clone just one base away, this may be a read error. Here the CDR3 reads CASSAKSIPNKNEQFF. The CDR3, as DNA: TGTGCCAGCAGCGCTAAATCGATACCAAACAAGAATGAGCAGTTCTTC. The V call is TRBV7-8, the J call TRBJ2-5; D uncertain. The J call may be in error: the DNA end matches TRBJ2-1 better. Germline loops: CDR1 SGHVS, CDR2 FQNEAQ. The CDR3 extends over 16 amino acids.

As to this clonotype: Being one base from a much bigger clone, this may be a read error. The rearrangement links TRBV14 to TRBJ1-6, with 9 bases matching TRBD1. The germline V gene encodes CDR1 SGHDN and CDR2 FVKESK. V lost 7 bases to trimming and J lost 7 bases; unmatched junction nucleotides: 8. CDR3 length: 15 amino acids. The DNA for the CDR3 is TGTGCCAGCATCCCCATCGACAGGGGGAATTCACCCCTCCACTTT. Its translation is CASIPIDRGNSPLHF.

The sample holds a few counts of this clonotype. The CDR3 nucleotides are TGCGCCAGCAGCCAAGATGCTGGGCCCCCCCTTTACAATGAGCAGTTCTTC. As protein: CASSQDAGPPLYNEQFF. The chain carries TRBV4-3 and TRBJ2-1, with D hard to call. Germline values: CDR1 LGHNA, CDR2 YSLEER. V lost 0 bases to trimming and J lost 4 bases, with 16 bases between them. This CDR3 has 17 residues.

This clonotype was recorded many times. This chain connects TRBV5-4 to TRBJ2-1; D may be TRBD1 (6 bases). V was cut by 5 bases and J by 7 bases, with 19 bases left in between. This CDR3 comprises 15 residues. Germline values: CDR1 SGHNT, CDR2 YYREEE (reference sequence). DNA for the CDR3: TGTGCCAGCAGGATAAACTTGGGGGCCAGTAATGAGCAGTTCTTC. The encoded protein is CASRINLGASNEQFF.

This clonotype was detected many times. The CDR3 DNA sequence: TGCAGCGTTCAGAACACCGGGGAGCTGTTTTTT. Protein: CSVQNTGELFF. The chain joins TRBV29-1 to TRBJ2-2; D gene ambiguous. Between the trimmed V and J ends, which lost 5 bases and 1 base, there was a span of 2 bases. Germline CDR1 reads SQVTM; CDR2 reads ANQGSEA. The CDR3 runs 11 residues.

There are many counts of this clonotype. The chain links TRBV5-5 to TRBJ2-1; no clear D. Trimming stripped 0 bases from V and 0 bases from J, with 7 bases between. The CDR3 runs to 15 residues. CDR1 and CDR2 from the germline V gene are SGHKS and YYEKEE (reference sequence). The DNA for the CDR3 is TGTGCCAGCAGCTTGGCCAAAAGCTCCTACAATGAGCAGTTCTTC. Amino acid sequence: CASSLAKSSYNEQFF.

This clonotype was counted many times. CDR3 sequence reads: CASSLSLGRGSGYTF. The CDR3 DNA sequence: TGTGCCAGCAGCTTATCACTTGGCCGGGGATCTGGCTACACCTTC. V gene TRBV7-2 combines with J gene TRBJ1-2; D unresolved. The CDR3 length is 15 residues. V lost 2 bases and J lost 7, with 17 bases in between. Germline V gives CDR1 SGHTA, CDR2 FQGNSA.

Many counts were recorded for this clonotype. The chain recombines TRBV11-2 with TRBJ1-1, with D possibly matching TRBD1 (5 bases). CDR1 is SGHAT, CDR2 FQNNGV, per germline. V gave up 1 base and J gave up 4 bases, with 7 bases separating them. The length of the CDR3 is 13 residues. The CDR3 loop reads CASSLAGTTEAFF. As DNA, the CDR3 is TGTGCCAGCAGCTTAGCGGGGACCACTGAAGCTTTCTTT.